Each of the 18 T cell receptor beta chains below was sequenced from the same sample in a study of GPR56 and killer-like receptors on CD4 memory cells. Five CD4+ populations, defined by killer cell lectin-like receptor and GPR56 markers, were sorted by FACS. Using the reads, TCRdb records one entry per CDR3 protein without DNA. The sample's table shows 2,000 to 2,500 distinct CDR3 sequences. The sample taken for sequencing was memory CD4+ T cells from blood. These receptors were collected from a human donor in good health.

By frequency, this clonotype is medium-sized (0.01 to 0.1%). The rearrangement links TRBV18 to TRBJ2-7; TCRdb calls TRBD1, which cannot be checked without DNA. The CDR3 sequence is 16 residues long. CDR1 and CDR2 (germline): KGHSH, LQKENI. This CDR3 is CASSPVGGLMAYEQYF.

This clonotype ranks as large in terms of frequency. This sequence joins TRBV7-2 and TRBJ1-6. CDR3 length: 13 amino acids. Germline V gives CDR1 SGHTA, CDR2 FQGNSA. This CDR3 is CASSLDINSPLHF.

CDR3 protein: CASSKDPSRSYEQYF. The chain couples TRBV9 to TRBJ2-7; TCRdb gives TRBD1 as the D gene, but with no DNA this cannot be confirmed. There are 15 residues in the CDR3. Per germline, CDR1 SGDLS and CDR2 YYNGEE.

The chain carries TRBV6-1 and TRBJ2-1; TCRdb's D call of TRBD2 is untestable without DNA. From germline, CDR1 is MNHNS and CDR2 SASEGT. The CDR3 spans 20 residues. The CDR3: CASSTTSGGAFKNPYNEQFF.

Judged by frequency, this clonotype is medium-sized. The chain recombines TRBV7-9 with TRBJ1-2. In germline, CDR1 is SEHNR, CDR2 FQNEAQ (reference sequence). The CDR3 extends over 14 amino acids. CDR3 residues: CASSLNSLSYGYTF.

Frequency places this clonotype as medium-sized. The chain's CDR3 is CASSRGGLQPQHF. The rearrangement uses TRBV6-5 and TRBJ1-5; checking the TCRdb D call of TRBD1 is not possible without DNA. CDR1 is MNHEY and CDR2 is SVGAGI in the germline V gene. The CDR3 is 13 amino acids.

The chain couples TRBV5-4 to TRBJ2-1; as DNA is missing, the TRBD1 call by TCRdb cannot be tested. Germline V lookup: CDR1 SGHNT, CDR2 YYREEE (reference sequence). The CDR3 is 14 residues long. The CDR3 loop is CASSGTGALNEQFF.

This CDR3 is CASSQFTSGPGGTQYF. The rearrangement links TRBV4-3 to TRBJ2-3; with no DNA, the TCRdb D assignment of TRBD2 cannot be verified. Germline CDR1 reads LGHNA; CDR2 reads YSLEER. CDR3 length equals 16 residues.

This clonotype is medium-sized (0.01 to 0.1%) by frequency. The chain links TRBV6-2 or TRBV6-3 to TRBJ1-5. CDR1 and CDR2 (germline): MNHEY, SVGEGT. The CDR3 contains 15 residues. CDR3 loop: CASVLRANGNQPQHF.

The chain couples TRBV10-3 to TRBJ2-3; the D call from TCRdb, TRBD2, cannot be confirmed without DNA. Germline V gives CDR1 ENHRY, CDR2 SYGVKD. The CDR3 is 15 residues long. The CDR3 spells CAISESASGGDTQYF.

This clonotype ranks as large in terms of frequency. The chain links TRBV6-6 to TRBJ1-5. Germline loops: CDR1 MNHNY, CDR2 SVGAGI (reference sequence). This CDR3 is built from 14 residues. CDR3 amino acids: CASSYDSGNQPQHF.

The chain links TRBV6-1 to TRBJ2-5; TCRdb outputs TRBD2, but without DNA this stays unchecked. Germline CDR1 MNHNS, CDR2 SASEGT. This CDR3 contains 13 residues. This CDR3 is CASSPTSGGPQYF.

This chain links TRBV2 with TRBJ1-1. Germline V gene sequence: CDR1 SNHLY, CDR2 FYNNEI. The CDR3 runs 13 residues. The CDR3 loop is CASSTRQNTEAFF.

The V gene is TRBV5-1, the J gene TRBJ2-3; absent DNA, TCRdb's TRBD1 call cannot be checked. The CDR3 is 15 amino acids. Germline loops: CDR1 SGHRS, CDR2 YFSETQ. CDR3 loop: CASSWGTVRSDTQYF.

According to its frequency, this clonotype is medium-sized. CDR3 amino acids: CASSFNPGTSETQYF. The chain recombines TRBV7-2 with TRBJ2-5; TCRdb reports TRBD1, a call that lacks DNA to check it against. Germline CDR1 SGHTA, CDR2 FQGNSA. This CDR3 contains 15 residues.

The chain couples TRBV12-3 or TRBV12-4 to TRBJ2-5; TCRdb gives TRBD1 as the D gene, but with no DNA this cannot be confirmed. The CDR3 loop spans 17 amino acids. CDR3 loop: CASSSFSPGQGVETQYF.

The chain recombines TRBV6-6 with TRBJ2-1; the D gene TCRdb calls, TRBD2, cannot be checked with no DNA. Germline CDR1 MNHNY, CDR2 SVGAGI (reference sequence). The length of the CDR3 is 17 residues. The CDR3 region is CASSYRLTSGGPNEQFF.

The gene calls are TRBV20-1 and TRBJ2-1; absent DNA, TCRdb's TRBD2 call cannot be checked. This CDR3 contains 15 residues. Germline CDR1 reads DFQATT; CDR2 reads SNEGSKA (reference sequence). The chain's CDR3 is CSARKDYVTYNEQFF.